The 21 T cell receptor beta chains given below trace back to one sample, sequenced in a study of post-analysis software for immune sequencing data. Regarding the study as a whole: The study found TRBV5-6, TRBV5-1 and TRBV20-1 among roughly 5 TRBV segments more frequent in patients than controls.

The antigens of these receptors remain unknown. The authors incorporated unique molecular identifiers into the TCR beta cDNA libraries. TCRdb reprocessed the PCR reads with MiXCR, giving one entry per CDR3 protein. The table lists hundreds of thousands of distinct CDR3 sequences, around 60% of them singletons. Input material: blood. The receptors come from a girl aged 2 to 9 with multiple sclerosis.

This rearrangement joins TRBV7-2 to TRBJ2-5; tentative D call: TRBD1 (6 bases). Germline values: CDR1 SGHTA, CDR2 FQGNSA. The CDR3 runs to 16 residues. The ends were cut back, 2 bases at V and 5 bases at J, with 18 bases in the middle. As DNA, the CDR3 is TGTGCCAGCAGCTTAAAAAGCTGGGGGCTATGGGAGACCCAGTACTTC. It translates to CASSLKSWGLWETQYF.

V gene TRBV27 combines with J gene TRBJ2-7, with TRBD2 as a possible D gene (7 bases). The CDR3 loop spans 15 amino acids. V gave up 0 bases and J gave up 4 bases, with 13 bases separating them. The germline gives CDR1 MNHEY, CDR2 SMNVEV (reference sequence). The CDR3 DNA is TGTGCCAGCAGTTTATCTTTCGGGGGGCAGTACGAGCAGTACTTC. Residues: CASSLSFGGQYEQYF.

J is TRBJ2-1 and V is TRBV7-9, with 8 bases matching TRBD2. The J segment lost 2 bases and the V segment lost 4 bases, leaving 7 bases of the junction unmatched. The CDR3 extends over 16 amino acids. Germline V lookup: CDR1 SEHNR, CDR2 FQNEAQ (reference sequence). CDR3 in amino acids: CASSSWTSTPYNEQFF. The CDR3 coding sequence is TGTGCCAGCAGCTCCTGGACTAGCACCCCCTACAATGAGCAGTTCTTC.

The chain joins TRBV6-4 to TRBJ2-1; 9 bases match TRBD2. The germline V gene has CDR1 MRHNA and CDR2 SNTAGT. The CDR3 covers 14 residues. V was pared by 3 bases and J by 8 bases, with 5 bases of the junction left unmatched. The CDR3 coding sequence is TGTGCCAGCAGTGAGGGCGGGGGGGCATATGAGCAGTTCTTC. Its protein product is CASSEGGGAYEQFF.

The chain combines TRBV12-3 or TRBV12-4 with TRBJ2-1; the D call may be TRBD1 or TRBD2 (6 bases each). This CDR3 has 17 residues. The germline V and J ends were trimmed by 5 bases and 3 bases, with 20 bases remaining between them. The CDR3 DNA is TGTGCCAGCAGTCTCCAGGGTTGGGGGGCGAACTACAATGAGCAGTTCTTC. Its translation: CASSLQGWGANYNEQFF.

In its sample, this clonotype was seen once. The CDR3 DNA reads as TGTGCCAGCGGACAGCGGGGGGGATCCTACAATGAGCAGTTCTTC. The encoded protein is CASGQRGGSYNEQFF. V is TRBV12-3 or TRBV12-4 and J is TRBJ2-1; 10 nucleotides agree with TRBD2. This CDR3 has 15 amino acids. V lost 8 bases and J lost 1; bases outside the gene matches: 5.

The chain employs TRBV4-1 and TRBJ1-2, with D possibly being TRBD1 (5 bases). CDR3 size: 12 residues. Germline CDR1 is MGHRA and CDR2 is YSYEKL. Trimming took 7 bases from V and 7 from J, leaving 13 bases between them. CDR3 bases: TGCGCCAGCAAGGAGGGGAGGGGTGGCTACACCTTC. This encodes CASKEGRGGYTF.

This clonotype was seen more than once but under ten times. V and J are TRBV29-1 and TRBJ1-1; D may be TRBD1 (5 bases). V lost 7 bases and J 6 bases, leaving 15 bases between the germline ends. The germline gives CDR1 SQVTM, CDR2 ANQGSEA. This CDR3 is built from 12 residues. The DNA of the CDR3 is TGCAGCGAACAGGTGTTTCGGGCTGAAGCTTTCTTT. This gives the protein CSEQVFRAEAFF.

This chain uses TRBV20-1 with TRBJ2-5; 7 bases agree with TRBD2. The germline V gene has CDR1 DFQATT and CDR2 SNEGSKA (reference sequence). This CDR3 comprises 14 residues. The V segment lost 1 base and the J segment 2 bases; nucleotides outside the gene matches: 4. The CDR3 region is CSARGRGGQETQYF. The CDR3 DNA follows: TGCAGTGCTAGAGGGCGGGGAGGGCAAGAGACCCAGTACTTC.

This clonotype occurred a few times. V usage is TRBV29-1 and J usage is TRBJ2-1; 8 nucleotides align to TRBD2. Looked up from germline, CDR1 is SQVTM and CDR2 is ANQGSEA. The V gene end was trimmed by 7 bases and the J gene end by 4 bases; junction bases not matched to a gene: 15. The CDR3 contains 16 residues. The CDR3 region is CSGQYGGRGVYNEQFF. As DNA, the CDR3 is TGCAGCGGCCAATATGGGGGGCGGGGGGTATACAATGAGCAGTTCTTC.

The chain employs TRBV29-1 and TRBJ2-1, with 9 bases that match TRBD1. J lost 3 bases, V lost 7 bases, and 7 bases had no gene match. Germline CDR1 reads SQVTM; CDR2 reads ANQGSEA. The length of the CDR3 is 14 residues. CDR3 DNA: TGCAGCGCGGATGACAGGGGGGACTACAATGAGCAGTTCTTC. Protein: CSADDRGDYNEQFF.

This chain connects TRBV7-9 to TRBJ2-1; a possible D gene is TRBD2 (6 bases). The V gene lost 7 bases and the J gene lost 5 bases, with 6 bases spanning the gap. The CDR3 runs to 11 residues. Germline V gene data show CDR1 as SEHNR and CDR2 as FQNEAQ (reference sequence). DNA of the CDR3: TGTGCCAGCACGGGGGACAATGAGCAGTTCTTC. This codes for CASTGDNEQFF. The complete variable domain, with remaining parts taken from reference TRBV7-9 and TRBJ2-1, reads DTGVSQNPRHKITKRGQNVTFRCDPISEHNRLYWYRQTLGQGPEFLTYFQNEAQLEKSRLLSDRFSAERPKGSFSTLEIQRTEQGDSAMYLCASTGDNEQFFGPGTRLTVL.

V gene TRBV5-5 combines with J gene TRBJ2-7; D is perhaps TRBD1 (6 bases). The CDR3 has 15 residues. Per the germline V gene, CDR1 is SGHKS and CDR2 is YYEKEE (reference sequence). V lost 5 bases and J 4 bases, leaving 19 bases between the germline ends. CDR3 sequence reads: CASRPDRLLQYEQYF. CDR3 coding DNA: TGTGCCAGCAGACCTGACAGGCTTTTACAATACGAGCAGTACTTC. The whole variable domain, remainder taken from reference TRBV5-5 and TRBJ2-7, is DAGVTQSPTHLIKTRGQQVTLRCSPISGHKSVSWYQQVLGQGPQFIFQYYEKEERGRGNFPDRFSARQFPNYSSELNVNALLLGDSALYLCASRPDRLLQYEQYFGPGTRLTVT.

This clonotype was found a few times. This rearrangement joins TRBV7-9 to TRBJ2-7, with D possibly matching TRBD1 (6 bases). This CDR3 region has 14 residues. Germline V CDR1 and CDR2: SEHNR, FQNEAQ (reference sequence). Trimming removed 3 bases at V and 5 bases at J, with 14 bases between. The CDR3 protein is CASSLNGQTHEQYF. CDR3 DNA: TGTGCCAGCAGCTTGAACGGACAGACCCACGAGCAGTACTTC.

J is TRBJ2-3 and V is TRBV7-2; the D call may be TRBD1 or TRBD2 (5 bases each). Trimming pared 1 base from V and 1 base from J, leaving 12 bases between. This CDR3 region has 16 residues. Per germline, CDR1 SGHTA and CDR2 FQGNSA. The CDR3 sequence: CASSLDMRGRTDTQYF. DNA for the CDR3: TGTGCCAGCAGCTTAGATATGAGGGGACGCACAGATACGCAGTATTTT. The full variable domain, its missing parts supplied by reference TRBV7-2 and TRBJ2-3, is GAGVSQSPSNKVTEKGKDVELRCDPISGHTALYWYRQSLGQGLEFLIYFQGNSAPDKSGLPSDRFSAERTGGSVSTLTIQRTQQEDSAVYLCASSLDMRGRTDTQYFGPGTRLTVL.

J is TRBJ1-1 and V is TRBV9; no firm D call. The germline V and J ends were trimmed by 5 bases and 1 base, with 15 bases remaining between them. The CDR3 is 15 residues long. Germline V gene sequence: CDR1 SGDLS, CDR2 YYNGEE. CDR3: CASSGVQVPNTEAFF. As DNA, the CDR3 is TGTGCCAGCAGTGGGGTCCAGGTCCCGAACACTGAAGCTTTCTTT.

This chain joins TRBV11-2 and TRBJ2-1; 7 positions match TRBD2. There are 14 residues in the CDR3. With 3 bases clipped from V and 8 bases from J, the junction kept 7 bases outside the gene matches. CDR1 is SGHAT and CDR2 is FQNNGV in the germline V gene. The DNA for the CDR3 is TGTGCCAGCAGCTTGGGCGGACTAGTCTATGAGCAGTTCTTC. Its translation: CASSLGGLVYEQFF.

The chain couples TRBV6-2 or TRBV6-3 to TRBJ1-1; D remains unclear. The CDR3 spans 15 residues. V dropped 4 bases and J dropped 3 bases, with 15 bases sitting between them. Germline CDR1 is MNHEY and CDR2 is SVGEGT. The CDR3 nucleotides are TGTGCCAGCAGTTCTCGCGGGCTGAGGGACACTGAAGCTTTCTTT. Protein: CASSSRGLRDTEAFF.

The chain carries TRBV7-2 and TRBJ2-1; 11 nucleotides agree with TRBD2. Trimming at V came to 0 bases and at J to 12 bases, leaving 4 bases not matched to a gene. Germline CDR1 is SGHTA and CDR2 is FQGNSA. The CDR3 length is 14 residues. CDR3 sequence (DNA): TGTGCCAGCAGCTTAGCGGGGCTAGCGGGGGGGCAGTTCTTC. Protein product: CASSLAGLAGGQFF.

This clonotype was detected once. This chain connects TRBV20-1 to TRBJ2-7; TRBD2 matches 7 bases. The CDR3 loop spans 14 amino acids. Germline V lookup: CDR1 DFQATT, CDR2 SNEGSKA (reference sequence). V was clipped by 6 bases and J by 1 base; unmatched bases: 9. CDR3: CSASPSGASYEQYF. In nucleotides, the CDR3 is TGCAGTGCGAGCCCCAGCGGGGCTTCCTACGAGCAGTACTTC.

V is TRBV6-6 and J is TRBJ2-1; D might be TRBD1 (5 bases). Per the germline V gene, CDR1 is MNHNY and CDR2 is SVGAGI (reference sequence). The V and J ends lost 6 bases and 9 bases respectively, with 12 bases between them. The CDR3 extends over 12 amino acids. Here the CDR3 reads CASSQRGTEQFF. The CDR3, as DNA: TGTGCCAGCAGCCAAAGGGGTACTGAGCAGTTCTTC.